This TCR beta chain was captured in a study of T cell responses to AZD1222 COVID-19 vaccine. Here immunoSEQ multiplex PCR was the method, and the copy in TCRdb shows in-frame clones only, minus some. The sample holds approximately 84,000 clones, 89% seen once. The receptor's source is an adult in good health. Sequencing used peripheral blood, obtained on day 0 of AZD1222 vaccination.

The CDR3 region is CASSRLRFSQNLRELFF. For the CDR3, the DNA is TGTGCCAGCAGCCGGTTGAGGTTTTCACAGAACCTACGGGAGCTGTTTTTT. The chain uses TRBV5-6 and TRBJ2-2; D remains ambiguous. The CDR3 contains 17 residues. Per the germline V gene, CDR1 is SGHDT and CDR2 is YYEEEE. V was pared by 4 bases and J by 9 bases, with 25 bases between. The full variable domain, rest sourced from reference TRBV5-6 and TRBJ2-2, is DAGVTQSPTHLIKTRGQQVTLRCSPKSGHDTVSWYQQALGQGPQFIFQYYEEEERQRGNFPDRFSGHQFPNYSSELNVNALLLGDSALYLCASSRLRFSQNLRELFFGEGSRLTVL.